This T cell receptor (beta chain) was found in a study of cytomegalovirus exposure and HLA in healthy donors. Study-level results: TCR beta V- and J-gene trimming was later associated with a missense DCLRE1C variant.

The study ran its PCR with 60 Vbeta and 13 Jbeta primers. Here immunoSEQ multiplex PCR was the method, and the copy in TCRdb shows in-frame clones only, minus some. The sample has just under 95,000 clones; 70% to 85% are singletons. CDR3 length: 17 amino acids. Between the trimmed V and J ends, which lost 2 bases and 0 bases, there was a span of 14 bases. CDR1 is WNHNN and CDR2 is SYGVQD in the germline V gene (reference sequence). Of note for this clone: As yet, its antigen is unknown.

The V and J genes are TRBV10-1 and TRBJ1-5; TRBD1 is a possible D gene (5 bases). The sample comprised PBMCs. The TCR comes from a human donor in good health. This chain's CDR3 is CASSEDSLPSSNQPQHF. The CDR3 coding sequence is TGCGCCAGCAGTGAGGACAGCCTGCCCTCTAGCAATCAGCCCCAGCATTTT.